Listed below are T cell receptor beta chains from one sample, sequenced in a study of blood T cell repertoires in COVID-19. TCRdb's copy holds only in-frame clones and misses some; the assay was immunoSEQ multiplex PCR. The sample lists some 120,000 clones, around 74% occurring once. The specimen was peripheral blood. Receptor source: a man aged 55 to 70 with acute or convalescent COVID-19. The CDR3 runs from the conserved cysteine through the conserved F or W. The D gene is left open where the match is weak.

cdr3_aa v_call d_call
CASSSSKPYTEAFF TRBV2 -
CASGLSAGRTEAFF TRBV12-5 -
CAFRPGQGVSSPLHF TRBV30 TRBD1
CASSGGQGNYGYTF TRBV9 TRBD1
CAWSVIQRRTGELFF TRBV30 -
CASSSNRGDEQFF TRBV19 TRBD1
CASSDNRGRRAKNIQYF TRBV23-1 TRBD1
CASSSTERGLAKNIQYF TRBV7-8 TRBD2
CASSSLRDTAEAFF TRBV6-9 -
CASSLERAGRGSGELFF TRBV11-2 -
CASSRRAGASIGELFF TRBV7-9 -